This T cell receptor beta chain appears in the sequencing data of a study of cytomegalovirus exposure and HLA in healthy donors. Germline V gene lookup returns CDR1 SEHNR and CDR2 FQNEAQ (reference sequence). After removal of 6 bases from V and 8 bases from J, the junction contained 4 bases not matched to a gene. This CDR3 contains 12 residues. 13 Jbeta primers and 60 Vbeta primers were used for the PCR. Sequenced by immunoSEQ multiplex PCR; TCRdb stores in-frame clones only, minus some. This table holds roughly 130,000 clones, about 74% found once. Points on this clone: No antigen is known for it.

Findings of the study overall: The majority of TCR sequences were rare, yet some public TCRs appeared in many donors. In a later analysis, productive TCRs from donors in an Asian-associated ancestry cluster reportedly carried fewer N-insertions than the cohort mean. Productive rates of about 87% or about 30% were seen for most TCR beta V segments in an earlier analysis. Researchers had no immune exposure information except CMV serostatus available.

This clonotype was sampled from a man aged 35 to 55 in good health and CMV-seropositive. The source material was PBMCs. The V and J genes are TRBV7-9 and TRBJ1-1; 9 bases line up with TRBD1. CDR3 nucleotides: TGTGCCAGCAGACTCGGACAGGGGGAAGCTTTCTTT. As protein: CASRLGQGEAFF.